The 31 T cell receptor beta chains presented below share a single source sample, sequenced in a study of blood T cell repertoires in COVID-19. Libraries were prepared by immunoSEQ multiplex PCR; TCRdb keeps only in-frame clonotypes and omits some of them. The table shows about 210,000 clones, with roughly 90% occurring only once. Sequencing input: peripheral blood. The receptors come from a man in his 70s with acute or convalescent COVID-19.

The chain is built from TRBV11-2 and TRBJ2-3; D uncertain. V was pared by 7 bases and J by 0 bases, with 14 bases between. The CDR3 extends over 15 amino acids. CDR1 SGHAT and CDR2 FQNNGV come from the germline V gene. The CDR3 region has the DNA TGTGCCAGCAATCTCCCAAACTCTAGCACAGATACGCAGTATTTT. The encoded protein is CASNLPNSSTDTQYF.

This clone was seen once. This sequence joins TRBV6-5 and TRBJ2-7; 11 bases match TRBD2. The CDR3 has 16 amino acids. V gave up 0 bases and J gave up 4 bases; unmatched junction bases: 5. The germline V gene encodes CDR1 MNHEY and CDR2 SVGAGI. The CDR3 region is CASSYSTSGSGYEQYF. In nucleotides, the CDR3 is TGTGCCAGCAGTTACTCAACTAGCGGGAGCGGGTACGAGCAGTACTTC.

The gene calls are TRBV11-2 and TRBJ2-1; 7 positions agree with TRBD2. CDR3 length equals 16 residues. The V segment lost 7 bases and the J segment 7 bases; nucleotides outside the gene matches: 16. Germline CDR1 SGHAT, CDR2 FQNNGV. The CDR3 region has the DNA TGTGCCAGCACCAAAAGGTTGGCGGGAGCGTTTAATGAGCAGTTCTTC. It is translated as CASTKRLAGAFNEQFF. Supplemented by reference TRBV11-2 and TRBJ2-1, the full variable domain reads EAGVAQSPRYKIIEKRQSVAFWCNPISGHATLYWYQQILGQGPKLLIQFQNNGVVDDSQLPKDRFSAERLKGVDSTLKIQPAKLEDSAVYLCASTKRLAGAFNEQFFGPGTRLTVL.

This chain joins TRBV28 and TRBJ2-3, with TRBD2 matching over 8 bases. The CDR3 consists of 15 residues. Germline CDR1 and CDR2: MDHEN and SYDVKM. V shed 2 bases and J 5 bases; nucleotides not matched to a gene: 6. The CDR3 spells CASSLAGGGRDTQYF. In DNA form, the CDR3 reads TGTGCCAGCAGTTTAGCGGGGGGTGGCAGAGATACGCAGTATTTT.

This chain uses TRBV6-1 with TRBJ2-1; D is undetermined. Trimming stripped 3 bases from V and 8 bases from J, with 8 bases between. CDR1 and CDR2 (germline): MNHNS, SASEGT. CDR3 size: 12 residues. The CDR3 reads CASSESIDEQFF. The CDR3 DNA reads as TGTGCCAGCAGTGAGAGTATCGATGAGCAGTTCTTC.

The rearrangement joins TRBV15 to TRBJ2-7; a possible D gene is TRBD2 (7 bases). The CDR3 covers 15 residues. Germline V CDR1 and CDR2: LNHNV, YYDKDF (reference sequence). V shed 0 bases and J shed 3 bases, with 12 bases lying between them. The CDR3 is CATSRDRGGGYEQYF. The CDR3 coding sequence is TGTGCCACCAGCAGAGATCGGGGAGGGGGCTACGAGCAGTACTTC. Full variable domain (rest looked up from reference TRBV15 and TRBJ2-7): DAMVIQNPRYQVTQFGKPVTLSCSQTLNHNVMYWYQQKSSQAPKLLFHYYDKDFNNEADTPDNFQSRRPNTSFCFLDIRSPGLGDTAMYLCATSRDRGGGYEQYFGPGTRLTVT.

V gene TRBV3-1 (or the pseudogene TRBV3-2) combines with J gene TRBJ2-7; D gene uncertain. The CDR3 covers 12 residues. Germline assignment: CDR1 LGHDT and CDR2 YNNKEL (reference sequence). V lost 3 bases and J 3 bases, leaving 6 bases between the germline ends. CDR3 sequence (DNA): TGTGCCAGCAGCCACAGTGGCTACGAGCAGTACTTC. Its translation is CASSHSGYEQYF.

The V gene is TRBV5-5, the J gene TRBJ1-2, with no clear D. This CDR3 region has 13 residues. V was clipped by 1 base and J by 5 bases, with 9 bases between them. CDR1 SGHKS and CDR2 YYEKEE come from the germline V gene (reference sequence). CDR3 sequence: CASSLTDYYGYTF. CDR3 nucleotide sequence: TGTGCCAGCAGCTTGACGGACTATTATGGCTACACCTTC.

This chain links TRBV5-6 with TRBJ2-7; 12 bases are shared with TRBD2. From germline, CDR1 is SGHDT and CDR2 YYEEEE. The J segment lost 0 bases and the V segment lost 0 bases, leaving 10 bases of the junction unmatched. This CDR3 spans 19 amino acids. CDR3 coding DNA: TGTGCCAGCAGCTTGGGGCTCATAGGGACTAGCGGGCCCTCCTACGAGCAGTACTTC. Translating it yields CASSLGLIGTSGPSYEQYF.

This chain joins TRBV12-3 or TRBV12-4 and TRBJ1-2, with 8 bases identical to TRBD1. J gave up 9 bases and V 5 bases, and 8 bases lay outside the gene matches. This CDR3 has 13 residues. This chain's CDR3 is CASSQGQVSRYTF. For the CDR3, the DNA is TGTGCCAGCAGTCAGGGACAGGTGTCTCGCTACACCTTC.

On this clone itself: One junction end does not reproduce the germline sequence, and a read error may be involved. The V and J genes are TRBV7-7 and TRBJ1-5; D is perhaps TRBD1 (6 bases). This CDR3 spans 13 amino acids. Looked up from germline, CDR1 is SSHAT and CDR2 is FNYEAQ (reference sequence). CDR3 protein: CASSFQGRQPQHF. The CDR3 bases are TGTGCTAGCAGCTTCCAGGGGCGCCAGCCCCAGCATTTT.

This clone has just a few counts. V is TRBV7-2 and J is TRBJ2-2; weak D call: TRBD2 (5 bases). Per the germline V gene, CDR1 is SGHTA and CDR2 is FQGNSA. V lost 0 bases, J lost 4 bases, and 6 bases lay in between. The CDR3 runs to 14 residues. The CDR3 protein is CASSLAGSTGELFF. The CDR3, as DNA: TGTGCCAGCAGCTTAGCAGGGAGCACCGGGGAGCTGTTTTTT.

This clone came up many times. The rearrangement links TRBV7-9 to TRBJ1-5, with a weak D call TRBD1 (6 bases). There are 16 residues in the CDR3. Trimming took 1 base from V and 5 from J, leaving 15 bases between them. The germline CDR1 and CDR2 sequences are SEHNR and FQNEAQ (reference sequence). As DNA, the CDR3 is TGTGCCAGCAGCTTAGGAGGGGGAGGGCCGTATCAGCCCCAGCATTTT. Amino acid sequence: CASSLGGGGPYQPQHF.

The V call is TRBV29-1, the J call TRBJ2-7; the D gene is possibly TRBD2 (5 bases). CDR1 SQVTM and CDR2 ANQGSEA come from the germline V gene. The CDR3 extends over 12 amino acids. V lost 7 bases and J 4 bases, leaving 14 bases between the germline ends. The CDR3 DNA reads TGCAGCGCCCGAGAGGGTGGGTACGAGCAGTACTTC. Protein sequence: CSAREGGYEQYF.

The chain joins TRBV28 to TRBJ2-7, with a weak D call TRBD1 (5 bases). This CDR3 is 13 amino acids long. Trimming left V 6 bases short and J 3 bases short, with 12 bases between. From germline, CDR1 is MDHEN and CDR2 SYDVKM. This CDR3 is CASRRDSSYEQYF. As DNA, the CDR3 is TGTGCCAGCAGGAGAGACAGCAGCTACGAGCAGTACTTC.

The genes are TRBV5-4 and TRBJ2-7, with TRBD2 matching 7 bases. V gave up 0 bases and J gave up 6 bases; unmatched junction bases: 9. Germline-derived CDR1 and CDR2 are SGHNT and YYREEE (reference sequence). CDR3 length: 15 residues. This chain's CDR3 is CASSLGGRAQGEQYF. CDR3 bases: TGTGCCAGCAGCTTGGGAGGGAGGGCCCAAGGCGAGCAGTACTTC.

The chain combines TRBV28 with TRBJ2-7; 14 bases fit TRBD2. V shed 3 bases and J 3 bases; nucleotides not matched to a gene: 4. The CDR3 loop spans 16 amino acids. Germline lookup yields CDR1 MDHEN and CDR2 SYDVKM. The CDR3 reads CASSLEGLAGDYEQYF. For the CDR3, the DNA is TGTGCCAGCAGTTTGGAGGGACTAGCGGGGGACTACGAGCAGTACTTC. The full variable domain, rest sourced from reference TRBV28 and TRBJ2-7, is DVKVTQSSRYLVKRTGEKVFLECVQDMDHENMFWYRQDPGLGLRLIYFSYDVKMKEKGDIPEGYSVSREKKERFSLILESASTNQTSMYLCASSLEGLAGDYEQYFGPGTRLTVT.

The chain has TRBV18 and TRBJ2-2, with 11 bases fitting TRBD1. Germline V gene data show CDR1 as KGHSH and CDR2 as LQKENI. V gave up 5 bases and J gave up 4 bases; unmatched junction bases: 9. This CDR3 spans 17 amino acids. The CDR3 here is CASSFRDRGSATGELFF. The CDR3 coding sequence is TGTGCCAGCTCATTCCGGGACAGGGGGTCAGCCACCGGGGAGCTGTTTTTT.

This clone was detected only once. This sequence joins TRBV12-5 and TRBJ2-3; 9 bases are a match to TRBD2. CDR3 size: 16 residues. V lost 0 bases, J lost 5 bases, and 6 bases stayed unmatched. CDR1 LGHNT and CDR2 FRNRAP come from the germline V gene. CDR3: CASGLVAGGPLDTQYF. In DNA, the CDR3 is TGTGCTAGTGGTTTGGTTGCGGGAGGGCCGTTAGATACGCAGTATTTT.

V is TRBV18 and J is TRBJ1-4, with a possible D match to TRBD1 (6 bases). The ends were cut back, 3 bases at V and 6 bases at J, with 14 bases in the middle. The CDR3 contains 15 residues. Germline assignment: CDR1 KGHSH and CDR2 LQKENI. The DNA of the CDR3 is TGTGCCAGCTCACCCTCACGGGACACGGATGAAAAACTGTTTTTT. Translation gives CASSPSRDTDEKLFF.

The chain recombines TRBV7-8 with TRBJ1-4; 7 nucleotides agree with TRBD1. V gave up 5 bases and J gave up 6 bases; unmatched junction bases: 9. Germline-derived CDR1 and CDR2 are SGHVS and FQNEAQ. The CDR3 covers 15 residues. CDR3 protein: CASSREGARDEKLFF. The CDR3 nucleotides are TGTGCCAGCAGCCGAGAGGGGGCTCGGGATGAAAAACTGTTTTTT. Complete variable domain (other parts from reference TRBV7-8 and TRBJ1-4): GAGVSQSPRYKVAKRGQDVALRCDPISGHVSLFWYQQALGQGPEFLTYFQNEAQLDKSGLPSDRFFAERPEGSVSTLKIQRTQQEDSAVYLCASSREGARDEKLFFGSGTQLSVL.

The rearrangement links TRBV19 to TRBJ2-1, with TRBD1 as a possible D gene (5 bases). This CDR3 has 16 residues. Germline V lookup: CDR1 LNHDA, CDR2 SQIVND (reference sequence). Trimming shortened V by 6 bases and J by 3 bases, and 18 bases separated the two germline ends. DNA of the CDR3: TGTGCCAGTAGCGACACTCAGGGAAAATTCTACAATGAGCAGTTCTTC. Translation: CASSDTQGKFYNEQFF.

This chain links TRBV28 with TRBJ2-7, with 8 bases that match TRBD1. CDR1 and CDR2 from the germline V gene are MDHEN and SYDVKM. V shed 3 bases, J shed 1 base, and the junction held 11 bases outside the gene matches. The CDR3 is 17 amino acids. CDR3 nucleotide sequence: TGTGCCAGCAGTTTTAGGTTCGGGAGACAGGGGTCCTACGAGCAGTACTTC. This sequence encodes CASSFRFGRQGSYEQYF. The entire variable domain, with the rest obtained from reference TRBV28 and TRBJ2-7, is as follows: DVKVTQSSRYLVKRTGEKVFLECVQDMDHENMFWYRQDPGLGLRLIYFSYDVKMKEKGDIPEGYSVSREKKERFSLILESASTNQTSMYLCASSFRFGRQGSYEQYFGPGTRLTVT.

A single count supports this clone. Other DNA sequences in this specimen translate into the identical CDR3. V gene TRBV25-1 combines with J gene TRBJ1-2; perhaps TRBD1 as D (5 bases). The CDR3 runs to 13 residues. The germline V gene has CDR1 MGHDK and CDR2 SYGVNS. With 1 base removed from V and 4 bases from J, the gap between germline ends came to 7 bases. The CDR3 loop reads CASSESGFYGYTF. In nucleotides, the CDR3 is TGTGCCAGCAGTGAATCAGGGTTCTATGGCTACACCTTC.

In DNA, the CDR3 is TGTGCCAGCAGCCTAAAAGGGGGGGGGAGCACTGAAGCTTTCTTT. Translated, it gives CASSLKGGGSTEAFF. The chain couples TRBV3-1 (or the pseudogene TRBV3-2) to TRBJ1-1; possibly TRBD1 for D (6 bases). The CDR3 totals 15 residues. V was pared by 4 bases and J by 4 bases, with 16 bases between. Per the germline V gene, CDR1 is LGHDT and CDR2 is YNNKEL (reference sequence).

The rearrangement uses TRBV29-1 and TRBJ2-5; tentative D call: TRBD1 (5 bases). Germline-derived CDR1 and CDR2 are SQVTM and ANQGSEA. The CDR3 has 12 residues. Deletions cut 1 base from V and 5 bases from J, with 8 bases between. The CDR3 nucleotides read TGCAGCGTTGAAGGGGGCTATGAGACCCAGTACTTC. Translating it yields CSVEGGYETQYF.

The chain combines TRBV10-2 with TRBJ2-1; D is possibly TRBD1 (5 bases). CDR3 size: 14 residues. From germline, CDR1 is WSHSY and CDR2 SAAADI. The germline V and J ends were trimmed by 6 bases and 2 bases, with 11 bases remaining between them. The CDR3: CASSPDTTYNEQFF. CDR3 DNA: TGCGCCAGCAGCCCGGACACGACCTACAATGAGCAGTTCTTC.

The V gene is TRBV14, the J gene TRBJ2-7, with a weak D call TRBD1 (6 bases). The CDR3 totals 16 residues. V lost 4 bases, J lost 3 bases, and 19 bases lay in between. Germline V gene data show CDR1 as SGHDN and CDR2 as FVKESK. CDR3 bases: TGTGCCAGCAGCCTTCAACATGGGGGCAAAAACTACGAGCAGTACTTC. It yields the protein CASSLQHGGKNYEQYF.

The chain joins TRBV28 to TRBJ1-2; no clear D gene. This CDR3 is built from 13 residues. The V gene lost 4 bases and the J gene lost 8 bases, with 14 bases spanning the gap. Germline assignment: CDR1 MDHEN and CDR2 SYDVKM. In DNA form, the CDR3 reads TGTGCCAGCAGTTCGTCCGGCCCCGGGGGCTACACCTTC. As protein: CASSSSGPGGYTF.

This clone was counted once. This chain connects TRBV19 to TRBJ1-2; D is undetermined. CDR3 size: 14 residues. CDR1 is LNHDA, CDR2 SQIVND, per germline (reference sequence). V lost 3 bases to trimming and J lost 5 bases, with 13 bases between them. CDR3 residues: CASSISQTLYGYTF. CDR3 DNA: TGTGCCAGTAGTATTTCACAGACGTTATATGGCTACACCTTC.

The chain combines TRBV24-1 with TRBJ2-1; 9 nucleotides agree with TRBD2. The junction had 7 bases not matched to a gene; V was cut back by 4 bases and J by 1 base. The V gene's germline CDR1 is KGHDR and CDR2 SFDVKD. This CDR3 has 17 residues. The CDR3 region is CATSDSSGEGSYNEQFF. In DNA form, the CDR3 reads TGTGCCACCAGTGACTCTAGCGGGGAGGGTTCCTACAATGAGCAGTTCTTC.